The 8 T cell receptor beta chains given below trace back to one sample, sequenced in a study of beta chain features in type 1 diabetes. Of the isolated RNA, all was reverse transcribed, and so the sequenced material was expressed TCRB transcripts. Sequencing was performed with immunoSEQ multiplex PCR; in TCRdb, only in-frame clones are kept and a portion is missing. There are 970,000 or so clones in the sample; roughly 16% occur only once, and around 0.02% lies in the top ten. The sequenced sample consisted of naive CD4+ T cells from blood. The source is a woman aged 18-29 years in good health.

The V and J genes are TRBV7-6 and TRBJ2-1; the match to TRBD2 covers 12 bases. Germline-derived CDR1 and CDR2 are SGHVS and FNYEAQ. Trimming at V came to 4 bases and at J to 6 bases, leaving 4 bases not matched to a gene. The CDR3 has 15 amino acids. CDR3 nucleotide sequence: TGTGCCAGCAGCTCCGGGACTAGCGGGCGCAATGAGCAGTTCTTC. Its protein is CASSSGTSGRNEQFF.

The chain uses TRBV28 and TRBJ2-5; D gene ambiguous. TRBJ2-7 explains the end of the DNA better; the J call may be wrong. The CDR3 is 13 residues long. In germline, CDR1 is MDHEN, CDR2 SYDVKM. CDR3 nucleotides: TGTGCCAGCAGTTTGTCCCCGAGCTACGAGCAGTACTTC. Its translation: CASSLSPSYEQYF.

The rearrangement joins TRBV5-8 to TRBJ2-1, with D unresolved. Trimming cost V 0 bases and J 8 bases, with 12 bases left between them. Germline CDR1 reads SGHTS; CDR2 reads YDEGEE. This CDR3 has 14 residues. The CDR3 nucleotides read TGTGCCAGCAGCTTGGGGCCCTTTTCGGATGAGCAGTTCTTC. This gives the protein CASSLGPFSDEQFF.

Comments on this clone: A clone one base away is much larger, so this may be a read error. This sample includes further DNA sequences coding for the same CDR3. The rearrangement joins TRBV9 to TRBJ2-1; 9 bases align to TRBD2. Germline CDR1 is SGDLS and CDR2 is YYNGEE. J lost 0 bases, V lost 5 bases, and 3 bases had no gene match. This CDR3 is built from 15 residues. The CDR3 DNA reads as TGTGCCAGCAGTTTTAGCGGGAGCTCCTACAATGAGCAGTTCTTC. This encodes CASSFSGSSYNEQFF.

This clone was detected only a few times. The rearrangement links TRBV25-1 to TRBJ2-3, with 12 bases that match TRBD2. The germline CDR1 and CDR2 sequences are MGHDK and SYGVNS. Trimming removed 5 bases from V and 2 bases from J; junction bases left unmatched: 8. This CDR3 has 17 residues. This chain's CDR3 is CASSLAGGPDYTDTQYF. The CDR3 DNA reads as TGTGCCAGCAGTCTAGCGGGAGGGCCGGACTACACAGATACGCAGTATTTT.

The CDR3 sequence: CASSLNRNTDTQYF. Here the CDR3 DNA reads TGTGCCAGCAGCTTAAATAGAAACACAGATACGCAGTATTTT. The J gene is TRBJ2-3, the V gene TRBV7-3; D gene uncertain. The germline V and J ends were trimmed by 1 base and 2 bases, with 7 bases remaining between them. The CDR3 totals 14 residues. The germline V gene encodes CDR1 SGHTA and CDR2 FQGTGA.

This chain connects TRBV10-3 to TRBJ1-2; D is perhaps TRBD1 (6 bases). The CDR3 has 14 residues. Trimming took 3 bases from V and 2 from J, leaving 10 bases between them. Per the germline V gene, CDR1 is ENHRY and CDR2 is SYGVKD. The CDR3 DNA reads TGTGCCATCAGTGAAGGGACATCAAACTATGGCTACACCTTC. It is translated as CAISEGTSNYGYTF.

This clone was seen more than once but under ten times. Here the CDR3 reads CSVVARTDYEQYF. The CDR3 DNA reads TGCAGCGTTGTGGCCAGGACGGACTACGAGCAGTACTTC. This chain links TRBV29-1 with TRBJ2-5; D is undetermined. The end of the DNA fits TRBJ2-7 better, so the J call may be wrong. This CDR3 is 13 amino acids long. CDR1 and CDR2 from the germline V gene are SQVTM and ANQGSEA.